This entry lists 4 T cell receptor beta chains sequenced from one sample in a study of chemoradiotherapy in HPV16-positive cancers. Using immunoSEQ multiplex PCR, the repertoire was profiled, and TCRdb retains in-frame clones only, with some absent. The sample has around 68,000 clones, roughly 90% seen once. The sequencing used blood, collected from a patient who underwent chemoradiotherapy. These receptors all come from a human donor with HPV-associated anogenital cancer.

V is TRBV28 and J is TRBJ1-6, with D uncertain. CDR3 size: 12 residues. Germline V CDR1 and CDR2: MDHEN, SYDVKM. The ends were cut back, 5 bases at V and 9 bases at J, with 8 bases in the middle. In DNA form, the CDR3 reads TGTGCCAGCAGTCTAGCAGCTTCACCCCTCCACTTT. Translation: CASSLAASPLHF.

The chain joins TRBV4-1 to TRBJ1-2, with TRBD1 matching 10 bases. Trimming removed 2 bases from V and 3 bases from J; junction bases left unmatched: 3. In germline, CDR1 is MGHRA, CDR2 YSYEKL. The length of the CDR3 is 15 residues. CDR3 sequence reads: CASSQSGQGDYGYTF. The CDR3 DNA is TGCGCCAGCAGCCAAAGCGGACAGGGGGACTATGGCTACACCTTC.

V usage is TRBV9 and J usage is TRBJ2-4; a possible D gene is TRBD2 (5 bases). The CDR3 is 16 residues long. V was shortened by 4 bases and J by 0 bases, with 14 bases between the two germline ends. CDR1 is SGDLS, CDR2 YYNGEE, per germline. Here the CDR3 DNA reads TGTGCCAGCAGCCCCCTGGCGGGCTTAGCCAAAAACATTCAGTACTTC. Its protein product is CASSPLAGLAKNIQYF.

CDR3 nucleotides: TGTGCCAGTAGTATAACAGGGGGCGGGAATGGCTACACCTTC. Amino acid sequence: CASSITGGGNGYTF. The chain couples TRBV19 to TRBJ1-2; 9 bases are shared with TRBD1. In germline, CDR1 is LNHDA, CDR2 SQIVND (reference sequence). The ends lost 2 bases at V and 6 bases at J; junction bases unmatched: 4. The CDR3 is made up of 14 amino acids.